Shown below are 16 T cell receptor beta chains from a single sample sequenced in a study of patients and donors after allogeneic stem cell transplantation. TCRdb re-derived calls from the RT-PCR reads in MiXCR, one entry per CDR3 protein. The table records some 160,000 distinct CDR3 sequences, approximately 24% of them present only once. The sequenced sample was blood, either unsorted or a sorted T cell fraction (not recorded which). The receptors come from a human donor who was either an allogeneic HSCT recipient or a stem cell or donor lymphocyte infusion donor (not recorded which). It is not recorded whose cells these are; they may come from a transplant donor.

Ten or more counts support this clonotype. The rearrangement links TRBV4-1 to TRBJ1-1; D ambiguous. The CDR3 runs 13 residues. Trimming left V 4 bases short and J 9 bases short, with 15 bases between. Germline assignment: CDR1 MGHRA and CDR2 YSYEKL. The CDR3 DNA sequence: TGCGCCAGCAGCCCTCGCTATGTGAGGAAAGCTTTCTTT. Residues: CASSPRYVRKAFF.

The CDR3 protein is CASSKPESPTGFGYTF. Written as DNA, the CDR3 is TGTGCCAGCAGCAAACCAGAGAGCCCTACAGGGTTTGGCTACACCTTC. The J gene is TRBJ1-2, the V gene TRBV7-8; possibly TRBD1 for D (6 bases). The CDR3 has 16 amino acids. Germline CDR1 and CDR2: SGHVS and FQNEAQ. The ends were cut back, 5 bases at V and 7 bases at J, with 23 bases in the middle.

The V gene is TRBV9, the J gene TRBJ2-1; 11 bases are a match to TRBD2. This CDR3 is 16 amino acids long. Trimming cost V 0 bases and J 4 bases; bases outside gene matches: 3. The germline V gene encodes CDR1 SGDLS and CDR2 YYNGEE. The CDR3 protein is CASSVGGLAEYNEQFF. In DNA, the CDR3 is TGTGCCAGCAGCGTAGGGGGACTAGCGGAATACAATGAGCAGTTCTTC.

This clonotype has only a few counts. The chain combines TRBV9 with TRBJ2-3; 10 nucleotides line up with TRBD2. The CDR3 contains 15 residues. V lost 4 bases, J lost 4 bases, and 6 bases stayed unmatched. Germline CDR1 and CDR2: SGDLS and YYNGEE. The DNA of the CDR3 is TGTGCCAGCAGCAATCTAGCGGGAGTCGCAGATACGCAGTATTTT. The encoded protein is CASSNLAGVADTQYF.

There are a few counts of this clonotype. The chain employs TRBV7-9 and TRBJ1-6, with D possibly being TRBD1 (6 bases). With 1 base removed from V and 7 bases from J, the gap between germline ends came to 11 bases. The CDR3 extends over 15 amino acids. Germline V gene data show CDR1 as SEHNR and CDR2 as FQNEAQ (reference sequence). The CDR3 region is CASSLGITGNSPLHF. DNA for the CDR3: TGTGCCAGCAGCTTAGGCATCACAGGGAATTCACCCCTCCACTTT.

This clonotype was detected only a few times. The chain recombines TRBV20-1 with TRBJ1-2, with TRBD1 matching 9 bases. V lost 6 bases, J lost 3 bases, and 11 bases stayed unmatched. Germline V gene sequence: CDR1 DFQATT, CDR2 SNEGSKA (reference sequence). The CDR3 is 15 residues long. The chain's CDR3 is CSAHVQGAQDYGYTF. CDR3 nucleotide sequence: TGCAGTGCACACGTACAGGGGGCTCAGGACTATGGCTACACCTTC.

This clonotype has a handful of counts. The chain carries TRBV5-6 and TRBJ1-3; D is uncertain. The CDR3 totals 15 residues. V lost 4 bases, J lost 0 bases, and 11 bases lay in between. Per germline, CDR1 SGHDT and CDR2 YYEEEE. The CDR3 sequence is CASSPGRISGNTIYF. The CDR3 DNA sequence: TGTGCCAGCAGCCCAGGACGGATCTCTGGAAACACCATATATTTT. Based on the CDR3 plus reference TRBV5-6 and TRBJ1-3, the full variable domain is DAGVTQSPTHLIKTRGQQVTLRCSPKSGHDTVSWYQQALGQGPQFIFQYYEEEERQRGNFPDRFSGHQFPNYSSELNVNALLLGDSALYLCASSPGRISGNTIYFGEGSWLTVV.

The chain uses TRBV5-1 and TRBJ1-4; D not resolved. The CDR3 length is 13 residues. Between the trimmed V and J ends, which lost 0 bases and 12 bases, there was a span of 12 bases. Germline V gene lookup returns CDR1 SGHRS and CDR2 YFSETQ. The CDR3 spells CASSLDSPSQLFF. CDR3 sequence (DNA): TGCGCCAGCAGCTTGGACAGCCCCTCTCAACTGTTTTTT. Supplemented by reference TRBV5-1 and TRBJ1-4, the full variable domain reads KAGVTQTPRYLIKTRGQQVTLSCSPISGHRSVSWYQQTPGQGLQFLFEYFSETQRNKGNFPGRFSGRQFSNSRSEMNVSTLELGDSALYLCASSLDSPSQLFFGSGTQLSVL.

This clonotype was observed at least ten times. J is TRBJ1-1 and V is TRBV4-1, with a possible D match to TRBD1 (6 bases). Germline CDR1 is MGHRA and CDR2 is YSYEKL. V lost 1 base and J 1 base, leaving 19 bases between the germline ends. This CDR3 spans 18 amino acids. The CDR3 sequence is CASSQALMAVTGNTEAFF. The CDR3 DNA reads TGCGCCAGCAGCCAAGCTCTTATGGCCGTGACAGGGAACACTGAAGCTTTCTTT.

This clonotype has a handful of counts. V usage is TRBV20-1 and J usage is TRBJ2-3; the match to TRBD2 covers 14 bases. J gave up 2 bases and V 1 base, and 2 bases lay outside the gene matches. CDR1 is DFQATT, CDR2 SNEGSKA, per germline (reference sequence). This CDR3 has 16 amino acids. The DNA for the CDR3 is TGCAGTGCTAGAGGGGGACTAGCGGGGGTCACAGATACGCAGTATTTT. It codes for CSARGGLAGVTDTQYF.

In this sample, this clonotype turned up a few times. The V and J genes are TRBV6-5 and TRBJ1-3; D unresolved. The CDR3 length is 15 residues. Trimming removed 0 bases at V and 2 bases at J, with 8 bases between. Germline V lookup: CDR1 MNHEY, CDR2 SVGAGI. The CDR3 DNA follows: TGTGCCAGCAGTTACTCGTGGGATCCTGGAAACACCATATATTTT. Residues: CASSYSWDPGNTIYF.

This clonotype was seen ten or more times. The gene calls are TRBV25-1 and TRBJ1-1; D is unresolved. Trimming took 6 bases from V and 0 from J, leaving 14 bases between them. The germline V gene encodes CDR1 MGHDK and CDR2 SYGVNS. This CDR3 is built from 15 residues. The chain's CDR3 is CASRTGRFMNTEAFF. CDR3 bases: TGTGCCAGCAGGACCGGCAGATTCATGAACACTGAAGCTTTCTTT.

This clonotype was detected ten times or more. CDR3 sequence reads: CASSLGPGTAYEQYF. CDR3 nucleotide sequence: TGTGCCAGCAGTTTGGGTCCCGGGACTGCTTACGAGCAGTACTTC. V and J are TRBV12-3 or TRBV12-4 and TRBJ2-7, with D possibly matching TRBD2 (6 bases). This CDR3 contains 15 residues. V was shortened by 3 bases and J by 4 bases, with 16 bases between the two germline ends.

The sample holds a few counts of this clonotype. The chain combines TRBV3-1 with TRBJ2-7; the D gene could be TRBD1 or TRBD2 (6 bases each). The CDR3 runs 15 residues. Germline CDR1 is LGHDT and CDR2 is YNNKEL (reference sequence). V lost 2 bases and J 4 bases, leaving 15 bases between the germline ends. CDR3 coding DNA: TGTGCCAGCAGCCAAAGACCGCAGGGGAGGTACGAGCAGTACTTC. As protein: CASSQRPQGRYEQYF.

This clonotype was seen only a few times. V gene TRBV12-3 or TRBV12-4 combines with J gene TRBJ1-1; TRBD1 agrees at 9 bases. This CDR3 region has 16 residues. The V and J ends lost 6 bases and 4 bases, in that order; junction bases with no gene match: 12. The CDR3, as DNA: TGTGCCAGCAGCCCAATGACAGGGGGTTATTTCACTGAAGCTTTCTTT. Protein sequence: CASSPMTGGYFTEAFF.

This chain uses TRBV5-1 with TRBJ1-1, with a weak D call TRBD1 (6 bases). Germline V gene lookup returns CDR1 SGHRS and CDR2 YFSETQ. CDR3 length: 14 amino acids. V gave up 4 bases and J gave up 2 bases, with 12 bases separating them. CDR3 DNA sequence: TGCGCCAGCAGCACCGGGACATATAACACTGAAGCTTTCTTT. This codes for CASSTGTYNTEAFF. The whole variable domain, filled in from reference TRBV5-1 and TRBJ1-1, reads KAGVTQTPRYLIKTRGQQVTLSCSPISGHRSVSWYQQTPGQGLQFLFEYFSETQRNKGNFPGRFSGRQFSNSRSEMNVSTLELGDSALYLCASSTGTYNTEAFFGQGTRLTVV.